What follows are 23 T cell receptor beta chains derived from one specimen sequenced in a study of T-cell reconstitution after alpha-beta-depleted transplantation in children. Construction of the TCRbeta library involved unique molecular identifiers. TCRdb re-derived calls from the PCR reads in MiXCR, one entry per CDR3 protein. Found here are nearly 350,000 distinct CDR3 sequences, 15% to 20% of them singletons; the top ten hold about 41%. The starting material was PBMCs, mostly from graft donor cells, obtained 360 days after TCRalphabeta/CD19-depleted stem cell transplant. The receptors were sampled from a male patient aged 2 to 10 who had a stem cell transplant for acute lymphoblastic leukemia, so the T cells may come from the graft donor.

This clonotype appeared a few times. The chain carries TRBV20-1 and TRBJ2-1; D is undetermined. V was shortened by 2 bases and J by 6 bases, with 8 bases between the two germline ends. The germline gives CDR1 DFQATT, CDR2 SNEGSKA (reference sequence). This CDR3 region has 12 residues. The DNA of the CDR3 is TGCAGTGCTAGACCCCCCTTCAATGAGCAGTTCTTC. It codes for CSARPPFNEQFF.

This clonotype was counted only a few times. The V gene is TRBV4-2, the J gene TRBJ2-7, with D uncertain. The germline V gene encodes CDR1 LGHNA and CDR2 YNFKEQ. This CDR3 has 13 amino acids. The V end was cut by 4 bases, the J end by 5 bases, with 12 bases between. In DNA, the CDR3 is TGTGCCAGCAGCCGAGTCTTGCCGGACGAGCAGTACTTC. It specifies CASSRVLPDEQYF.

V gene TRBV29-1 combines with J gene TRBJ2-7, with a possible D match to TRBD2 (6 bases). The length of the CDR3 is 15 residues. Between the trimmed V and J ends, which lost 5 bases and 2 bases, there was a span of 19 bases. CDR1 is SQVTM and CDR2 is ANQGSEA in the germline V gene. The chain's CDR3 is CSVRGSSGRTYEQYF. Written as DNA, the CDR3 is TGCAGCGTTAGAGGGAGTAGCGGAAGGACCTACGAGCAGTACTTC.

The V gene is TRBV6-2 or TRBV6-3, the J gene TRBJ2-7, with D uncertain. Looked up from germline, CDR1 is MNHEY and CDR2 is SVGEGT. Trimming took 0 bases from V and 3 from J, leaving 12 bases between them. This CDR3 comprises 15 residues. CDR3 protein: CASSYSSPVVYEQYF. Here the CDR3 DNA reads TGTGCCAGCAGTTACTCCAGCCCAGTCGTCTACGAGCAGTACTTC.

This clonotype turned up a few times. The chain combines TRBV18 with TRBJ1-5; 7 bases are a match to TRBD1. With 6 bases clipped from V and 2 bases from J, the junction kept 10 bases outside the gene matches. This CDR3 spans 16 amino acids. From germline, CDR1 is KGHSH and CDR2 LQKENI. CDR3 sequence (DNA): TGTGCCAGCTCCCCAAGCTACAGGGGCGGCAATCAGCCCCAGCATTTT. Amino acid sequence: CASSPSYRGGNQPQHF.

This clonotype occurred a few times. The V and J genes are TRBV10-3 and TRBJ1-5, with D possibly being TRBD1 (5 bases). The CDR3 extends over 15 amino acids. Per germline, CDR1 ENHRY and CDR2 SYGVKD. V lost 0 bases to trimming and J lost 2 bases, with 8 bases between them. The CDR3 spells CAISESSRGNQPQHF. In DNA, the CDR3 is TGTGCCATCAGTGAGTCCAGCAGGGGCAATCAGCCCCAGCATTTT.

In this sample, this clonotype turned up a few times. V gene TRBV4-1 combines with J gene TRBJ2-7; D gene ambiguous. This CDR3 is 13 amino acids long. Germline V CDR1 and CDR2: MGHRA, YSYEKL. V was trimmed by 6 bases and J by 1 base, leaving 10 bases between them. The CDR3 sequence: CASSFQYSYEQYF. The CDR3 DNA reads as TGCGCCAGCAGTTTTCAGTATTCCTACGAGCAGTACTTC.

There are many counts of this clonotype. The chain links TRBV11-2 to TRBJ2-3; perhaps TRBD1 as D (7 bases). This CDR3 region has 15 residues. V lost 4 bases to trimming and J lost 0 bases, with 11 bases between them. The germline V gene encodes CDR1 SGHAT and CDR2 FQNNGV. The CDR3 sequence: CASSSTGTSTDTQYF. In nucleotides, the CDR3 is TGTGCCAGCAGCTCGACAGGGACTAGCACAGATACGCAGTATTTT.

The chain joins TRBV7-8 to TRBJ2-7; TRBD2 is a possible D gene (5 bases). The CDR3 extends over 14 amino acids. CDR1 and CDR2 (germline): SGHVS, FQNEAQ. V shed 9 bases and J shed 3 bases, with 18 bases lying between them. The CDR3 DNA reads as TGTGCCAGGGGCTTGAGGCTAGCCTTCTACGAGCAGTACTTC. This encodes CARGLRLAFYEQYF.

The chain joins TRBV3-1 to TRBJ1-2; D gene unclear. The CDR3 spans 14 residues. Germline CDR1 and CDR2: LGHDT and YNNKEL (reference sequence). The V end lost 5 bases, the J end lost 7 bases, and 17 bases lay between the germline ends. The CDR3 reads CASSGHLGFRGYTF. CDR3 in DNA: TGTGCCAGCAGCGGCCATCTGGGGTTCCGTGGCTACACCTTC. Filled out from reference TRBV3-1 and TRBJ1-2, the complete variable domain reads DTAVSQTPKYLVTQMGNDKSIKCEQNLGHDTMYWYKQDSKKFLKIMFSYNNKELIINETVPNRFSPKSPDKAHLNLHINSLELGDSAVYFCASSGHLGFRGYTFGSGTRLTVV.

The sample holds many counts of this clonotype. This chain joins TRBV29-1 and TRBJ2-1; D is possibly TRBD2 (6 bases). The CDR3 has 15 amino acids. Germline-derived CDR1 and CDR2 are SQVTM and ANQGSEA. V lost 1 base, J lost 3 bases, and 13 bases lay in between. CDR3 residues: CSVEGGERVYNEQFF. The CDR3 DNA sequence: TGCAGCGTTGAAGGAGGTGAGCGGGTCTACAATGAGCAGTTCTTC.

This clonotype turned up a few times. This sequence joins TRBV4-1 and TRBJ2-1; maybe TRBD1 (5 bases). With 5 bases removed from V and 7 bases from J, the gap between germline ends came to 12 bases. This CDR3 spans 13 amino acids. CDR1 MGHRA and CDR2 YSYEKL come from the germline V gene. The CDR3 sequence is CASSFGRENEQFF. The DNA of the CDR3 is TGCGCCAGCAGCTTCGGCAGGGAAAATGAGCAGTTCTTC.

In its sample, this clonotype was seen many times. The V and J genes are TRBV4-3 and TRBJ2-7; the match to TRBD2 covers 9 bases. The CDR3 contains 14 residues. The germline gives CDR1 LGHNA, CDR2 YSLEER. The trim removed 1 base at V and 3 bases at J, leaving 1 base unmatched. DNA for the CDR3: TGCGCCAGCAGCCAAGCGACTAGCGGCTACGAGCAGTACTTC. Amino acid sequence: CASSQATSGYEQYF.

The chain's CDR3 is CASRSGPGLAGFEQFF. CDR3 DNA: TGTGCCAGCAGGTCGGGTCCGGGACTAGCGGGATTTGAGCAGTTCTTC. The chain joins TRBV9 to TRBJ2-1; 13 positions agree with TRBD2. CDR1 SGDLS and CDR2 YYNGEE come from the germline V gene. V dropped 5 bases and J dropped 9; count of bases not matched to a gene: 11. The CDR3 contains 16 residues.

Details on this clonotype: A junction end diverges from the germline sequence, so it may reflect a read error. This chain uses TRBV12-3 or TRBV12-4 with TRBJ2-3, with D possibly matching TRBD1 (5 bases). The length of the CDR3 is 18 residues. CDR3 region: CAISFIAMRQGDTDTQYF. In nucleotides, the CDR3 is TGTGCCATCAGTTTCATCGCAATGAGGCAGGGTGACACAGATACGCAGTATTTT.

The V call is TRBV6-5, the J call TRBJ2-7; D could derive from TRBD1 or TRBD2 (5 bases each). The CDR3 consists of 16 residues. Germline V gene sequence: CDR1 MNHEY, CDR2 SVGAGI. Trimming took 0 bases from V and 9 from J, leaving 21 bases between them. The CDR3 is CASSYSTGGSWGWQYF. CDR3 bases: TGTGCCAGCAGTTACTCGACTGGCGGGTCCTGGGGGTGGCAGTACTTC.

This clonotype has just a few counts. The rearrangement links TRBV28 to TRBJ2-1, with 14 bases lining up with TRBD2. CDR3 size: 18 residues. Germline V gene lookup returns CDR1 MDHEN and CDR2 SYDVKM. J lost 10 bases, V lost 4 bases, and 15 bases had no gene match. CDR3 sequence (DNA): TGTGCCAGCAGTTCTACCCTTATCGGGACTAGCGGGAGAAGCGAGCAGTTCTTC. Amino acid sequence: CASSSTLIGTSGRSEQFF.

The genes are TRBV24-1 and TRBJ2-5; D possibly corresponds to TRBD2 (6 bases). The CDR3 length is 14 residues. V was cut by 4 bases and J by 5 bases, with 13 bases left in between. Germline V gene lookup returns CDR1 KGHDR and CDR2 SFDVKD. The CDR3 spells CATSDRDSDETQYF. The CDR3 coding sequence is TGTGCCACCAGTGACCGGGACTCCGATGAGACCCAGTACTTC.

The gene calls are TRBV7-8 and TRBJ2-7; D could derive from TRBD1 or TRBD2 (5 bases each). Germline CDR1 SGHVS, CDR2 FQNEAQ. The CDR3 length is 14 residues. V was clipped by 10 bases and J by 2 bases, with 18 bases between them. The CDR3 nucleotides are TGTGCCACCCGTGTGGGTACGGGGCCCTACGAGCAGTACTTC. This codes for CATRVGTGPYEQYF.

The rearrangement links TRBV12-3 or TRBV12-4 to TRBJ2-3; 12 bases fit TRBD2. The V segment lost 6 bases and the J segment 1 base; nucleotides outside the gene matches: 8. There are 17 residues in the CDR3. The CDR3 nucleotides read TGTGCCAGCAGCCCTAGACTAGCGGGAGCGCGCACAGATACGCAGTATTTT. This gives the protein CASSPRLAGARTDTQYF.

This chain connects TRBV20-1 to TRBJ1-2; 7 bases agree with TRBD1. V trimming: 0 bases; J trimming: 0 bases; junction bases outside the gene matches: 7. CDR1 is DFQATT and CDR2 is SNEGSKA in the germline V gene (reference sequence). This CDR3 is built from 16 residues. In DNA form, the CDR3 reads TGCAGTGCTAGAGACCGAGACAGGGCCCCTAACTATGGCTACACCTTC. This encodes CSARDRDRAPNYGYTF.

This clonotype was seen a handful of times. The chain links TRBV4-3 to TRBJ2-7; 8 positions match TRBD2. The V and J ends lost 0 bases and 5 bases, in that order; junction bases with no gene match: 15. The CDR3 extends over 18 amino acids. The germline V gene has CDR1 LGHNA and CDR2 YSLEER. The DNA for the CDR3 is TGCGCCAGCAGCCAAGAGGAGTTCAGGGTAGCGGGATTCCACGAGCAGTACTTC. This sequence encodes CASSQEEFRVAGFHEQYF.

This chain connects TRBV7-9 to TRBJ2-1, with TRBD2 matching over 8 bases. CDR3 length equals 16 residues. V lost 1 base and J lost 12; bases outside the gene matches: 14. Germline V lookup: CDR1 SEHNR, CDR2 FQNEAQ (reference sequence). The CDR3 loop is CASSLVEGLAKRRQFF. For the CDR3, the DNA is TGTGCCAGCAGCTTAGTAGAAGGACTAGCCAAAAGGCGGCAGTTCTTC.